This entry describes one T cell receptor beta chain. Germline V gene lookup returns CDR1 SEHNR and CDR2 FQNEAQ (reference sequence). The CDR3 has 16 amino acids. V shed 5 bases and J 4 bases; nucleotides not matched to a gene: 5. The data derive from a study of blood T cell repertoires in COVID-19. About the study: Acute-phase and convalescent COVID-19 samples originated in the United States, Italy and Spain.

Recruits, aged roughly 18 to 100 years, lived in 24 US areas. The protocol was immunoSEQ multiplex PCR, while the TCRdb copy is restricted to in-frame clones and leaves out a portion. The repertoire consists of under 250,000 clones, with under 90% occurring once and the leading ten covering about 9.8%. The chain joins TRBV7-9 to TRBJ2-2; 12 positions match TRBD2. This clonotype originated in a woman aged 50 to 65 with acute COVID-19. Input material: PBMCs or T cells enriched from blood (not recorded which). CDR3 amino acids: CASSARLAGVTGELFF. The CDR3 DNA reads TGTGCCAGCAGCGCGCGACTAGCGGGAGTCACCGGGGAGCTGTTTTTT.